The following is a T cell receptor (beta chain) sequence with its context. Its antigen is not identified. This entry comes from a study of cytotoxic CD8 clonotypes in ibrutinib-treated CLL. Using immunoSEQ multiplex PCR, the repertoire was profiled, and TCRdb retains in-frame clones only, with some absent. The sample contains around 160,000 clones, 81% of which appear only once. Study-wide results and caveats: Private clonotypes, not public ones, expanded at ibrutinib response.

The TCR comes from a human donor with chronic lymphocytic leukemia. The material was PBMCs, obtained after 12 months of ibrutinib treatment.

CDR3 coding DNA: TGTGCCAGCAGTTTAAGTGGTTACGGACTAGGCTTTTCGGAGACCCAGTACTTC. Amino acids: CASSLSGYGLGFSETQYF. The chain recombines TRBV27 with TRBJ2-5; 7 nucleotides agree with TRBD2. The germline V gene encodes CDR1 MNHEY and CDR2 SMNVEV (reference sequence). CDR3 length: 18 residues. V gave up 2 bases and J gave up 5 bases; unmatched junction bases: 17.